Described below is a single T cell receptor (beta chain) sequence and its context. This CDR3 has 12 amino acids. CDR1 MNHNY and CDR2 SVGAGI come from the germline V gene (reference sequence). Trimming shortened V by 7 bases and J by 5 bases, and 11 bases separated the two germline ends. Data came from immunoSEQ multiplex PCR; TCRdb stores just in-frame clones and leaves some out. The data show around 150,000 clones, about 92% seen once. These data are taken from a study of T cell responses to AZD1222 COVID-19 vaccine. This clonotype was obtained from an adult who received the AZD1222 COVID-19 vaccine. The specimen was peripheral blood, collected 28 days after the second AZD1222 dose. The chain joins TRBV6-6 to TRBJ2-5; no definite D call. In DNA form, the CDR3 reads TGTGCCAGCACCAAGGGTCGGGAGACCCAGTACTTC. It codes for CASTKGRETQYF.